The clone carrying this T cell receptor beta chain was detected a few times. These data originate in a study of blood T cell repertoires in COVID-19. As for the study in general: The United States, Italy and Spain supplied acute and convalescent COVID-19 samples. Sources were T cells, B-cell-depleted T cells, or PBMCs; the material itself was cDNA or gDNA.

Clones were sequenced by immunoSEQ multiplex PCR, and TCRdb holds only the in-frame ones, with some missing. Found here are approximately 450,000 clones, roughly nine tenths of them singletons; the top ten hold 0.9% to 1.2%. Germline CDR1 is LGHNT and CDR2 is FRNRAP. CDR3 length equals 11 residues. V was pared by 7 bases and J by 5 bases, with 5 bases between. The sequence was obtained from a man younger than 45 who had recovered from COVID-19. Specimen: PBMCs or T cells enriched from blood (not recorded which). V is TRBV12-5 and J is TRBJ2-2; no definite D call. The CDR3 is CASVLTGELFF. In DNA form, the CDR3 reads TGTGCTAGTGTACTTACCGGGGAGCTGTTTTTT.